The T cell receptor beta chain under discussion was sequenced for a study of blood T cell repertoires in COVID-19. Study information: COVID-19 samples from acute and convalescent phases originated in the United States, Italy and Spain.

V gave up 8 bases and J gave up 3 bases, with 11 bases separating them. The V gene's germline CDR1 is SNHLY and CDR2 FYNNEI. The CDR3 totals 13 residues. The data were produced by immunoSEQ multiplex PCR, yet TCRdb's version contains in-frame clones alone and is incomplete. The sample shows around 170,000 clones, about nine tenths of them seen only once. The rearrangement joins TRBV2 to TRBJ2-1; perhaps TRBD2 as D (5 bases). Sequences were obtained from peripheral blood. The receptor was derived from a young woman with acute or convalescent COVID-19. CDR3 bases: TGTGCCAGCGCGGAGGCTAGCTACAATGAGCAGTTCTTC. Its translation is CASAEASYNEQFF.